This entry features one T cell receptor (beta chain) sequence. What it recognizes is unknown. The data originate from a study of cytomegalovirus exposure and HLA in healthy donors. PCR used 60 Vbeta primers and 13 Jbeta primers. Measured with immunoSEQ multiplex PCR; TCRdb has only the in-frame clones, and not every one. Here the sample spans tens of thousands of clones, over 55% being singletons. There were likely unrecorded immune exposures, though donors were nominally healthy when sampled. Overall study results and limits: As a later analysis showed, a missense DCLRE1C variant was linked to trimming of TCR beta V- and J-genes. Later examination showed HLA-associated TCR beta chains had greater clonal expansion than equally common others.

Input material: PBMCs. The source of this sequence is a woman aged 50 to 60 in good health and CMV-seropositive.

The CDR3 sequence is CASSLDAGELGTYEQYF. CDR3 nucleotides: TGTGCCAGCAGCTTAGACGCGGGGGAGTTGGGCACCTACGAGCAGTACTTC. J is TRBJ2-7 and V is TRBV11-2; 7 nucleotides agree with TRBD2. CDR3 length: 17 amino acids. J lost 2 bases, V lost 0 bases, and 10 bases had no gene match. Germline V gives CDR1 SGHAT, CDR2 FQNNGV.